This is a list of T cell receptor beta chains from one sample in a study of response to subunit inactivated influenza vaccine. A single record per CDR3 protein comes from TCRdb applying MiXCR to the RT-PCR reads. The sample comprises hundreds of thousands of distinct CDR3 sequences, about 11% of which are singletons, and approximately 11% rests with the top ten. The sample was also reused in another study, on T cells expressing NK-cell markers.

This sample comprised PBMCs from blood, obtained on the day of vaccination. The receptors originated from a man aged 50 to 60 who received an inactivated influenza vaccine. CDR3s include the opening cysteine and the closing phenylalanine or tryptophan. Each record gives: V gene, D gene, J gene, clone size, CDR3 protein, CDR3 DNA. A D gene is named only where the DNA matches it firmly. Size is stated for part of the rows, as once, few or many counts, or as a class when the clone is expanded.

V gene: TRBV20-1; D gene: NA; J gene: TRBJ1-1; clone size: many; CDR3 protein: CSARNREAGEAFF; CDR3 DNA: TGCAGTGCTAGAAACAGGGAGGCGGGTGAAGCTTTCTTT
V gene: TRBV20-1; D gene: NA; J gene: TRBJ2-1; clone size: few; CDR3 protein: CSARDRGVFLHEQFF; CDR3 DNA: TGCAGTGCTAGAGATCGCGGGGTATTTCTGCATGAGCAGTTCTTC
V gene: TRBV7-2; D gene: NA; J gene: TRBJ2-3; clone size: NA; CDR3 protein: CASSYREGADTQYF; CDR3 DNA: TGTGCCAGCAGTTACAGGGAAGGGGCAGATACGCAGTATTTT
V gene: TRBV28; D gene: NA; J gene: TRBJ1-1; clone size: many; CDR3 protein: CASSPWVYTEAFF; CDR3 DNA: TGTGCCAGCAGTCCATGGGTTTACACTGAAGCTTTCTTT
V gene: TRBV2; D gene: NA; J gene: TRBJ2-2; clone size: many; CDR3 protein: CASRRTTNTGELFF; CDR3 DNA: TGTGCCAGCAGAAGGACGACGAACACCGGGGAGCTGTTTTTT
V gene: TRBV18; D gene: NA; J gene: TRBJ2-1; clone size: few; CDR3 protein: CASSPPSAESSYNEQFF; CDR3 DNA: TGTGCCAGCTCCCCTCCCAGCGCCGAAAGCTCCTACAATGAGCAGTTCTTC
V gene: TRBV12-3/TRBV12-4; D gene: NA; J gene: TRBJ1-2; clone size: few; CDR3 protein: CASSLGVFGYTF; CDR3 DNA: TGTGCCAGCAGTTTAGGTGTCTTCGGCTACACCTTC
V gene: TRBV5-1; D gene: TRBD2; J gene: TRBJ2-3; clone size: few; CDR3 protein: CASSFHSGGSDTQYF; CDR3 DNA: TGCGCCAGCAGCTTCCATAGCGGGGGGTCGGATACGCAGTATTTT
V gene: TRBV5-1; D gene: TRBD1; J gene: TRBJ1-3; clone size: few; CDR3 protein: CASSSGTGWSGNTIYF; CDR3 DNA: TGCGCCAGCAGCTCCGGGACAGGGTGGAGCGGAAACACCATATATTTT
V gene: TRBV18; D gene: TRBD2; J gene: TRBJ2-3; clone size: few; CDR3 protein: CASSRDSGASTDTQYF; CDR3 DNA: TGTGCCAGCTCACGAGATAGCGGGGCGTCGACAGATACGCAGTATTTT
V gene: TRBV4-3; D gene: NA; J gene: TRBJ2-1; clone size: NA; CDR3 protein: CASSQEQALSNEQFF; CDR3 DNA: TGCGCCAGCAGCCAAGAACAGGCACTAAGCAATGAGCAGTTCTTC
V gene: TRBV7-2; D gene: NA; J gene: TRBJ2-5; clone size: NA; CDR3 protein: CASSFRGSFQETQYF; CDR3 DNA: TGTGCCAGCAGCTTTCGTGGGTCATTCCAAGAGACCCAGTACTTC
V gene: TRBV4-3; D gene: NA; J gene: TRBJ2-2; clone size: few; CDR3 protein: CASSQDRGLGELFF; CDR3 DNA: TGCGCCAGCAGCCAAGATCGTGGCCTCGGGGAGCTGTTTTTT
V gene: TRBV6-8; D gene: NA; J gene: TRBJ2-7; clone size: NA; CDR3 protein: CASRLGTGCPSSYEQYF; CDR3 DNA: TGTGCCAGCAGATTAGGAACAGGGTGCCCTTCTTCCTACGAGCAGTACTTC
V gene: TRBV28; D gene: TRBD1; J gene: TRBJ1-1; clone size: few; CDR3 protein: CASSPSRGGTNTEAFF; CDR3 DNA: TGTGCCAGCAGTCCCTCCAGGGGGGGAACTAACACTGAAGCTTTCTTT
V gene: TRBV5-8; D gene: NA; J gene: TRBJ2-5; clone size: few; CDR3 protein: CASSEMIKQGSQETQYF; CDR3 DNA: TGTGCCAGCAGCGAGATGATTAAACAGGGTAGCCAAGAGACCCAGTACTTC
V gene: TRBV6-5; D gene: NA; J gene: TRBJ1-3; clone size: many; CDR3 protein: CASSYSRVRGNTIYF; CDR3 DNA: TGTGCCAGCAGTTACTCGAGGGTGCGGGGAAACACCATATATTTT
V gene: TRBV7-9; D gene: NA; J gene: TRBJ2-3; clone size: NA; CDR3 protein: CASSADGINTQYF; CDR3 DNA: TGTGCCAGCAGCGCGGACGGGATAAATACGCAGTATTTT
V gene: TRBV12-3/TRBV12-4; D gene: NA; J gene: TRBJ1-1; clone size: NA; CDR3 protein: CASSLRTGGVGAFF; CDR3 DNA: TGTGCCAGCAGCCTAAGGACGGGAGGGGTTGGAGCTTTCTTT
V gene: TRBV5-1; D gene: NA; J gene: TRBJ2-7; clone size: few; CDR3 protein: CASSFGQGGTYEQYF; CDR3 DNA: TGCGCCAGCAGCTTCGGACAGGGAGGGACCTACGAGCAGTACTTC
V gene: TRBV2; D gene: NA; J gene: TRBJ1-6; clone size: NA; CDR3 protein: CASSEERVRADNSPLHF; CDR3 DNA: TGTGCTAGCAGTGAAGAACGTGTGAGGGCCGATAATTCACCCCTCCACTTT
V gene: TRBV7-9; D gene: NA; J gene: TRBJ2-3; clone size: many; CDR3 protein: CASRGGQNTQYF; CDR3 DNA: TGTGCCAGCAGGGGAGGCCAAAATACGCAGTATTTT
V gene: TRBV5-1; D gene: NA; J gene: TRBJ1-1; clone size: few; CDR3 protein: CASSLFLAETEAFF; CDR3 DNA: TGCGCCAGCAGCTTGTTTCTTGCGGAAACTGAAGCTTTCTTT
V gene: TRBV28; D gene: TRBD1; J gene: TRBJ2-2; clone size: NA; CDR3 protein: CASRAGTGNTGELFF; CDR3 DNA: TGTGCCAGCAGAGCCGGGACAGGGAACACCGGGGAGCTGTTTTTT
V gene: TRBV7-9; D gene: NA; J gene: TRBJ2-3; clone size: few; CDR3 protein: CASSPGLYTDTQYF; CDR3 DNA: TGTGCCAGCAGCCCGGGACTTTACACAGATACGCAGTATTTT
V gene: TRBV5-4; D gene: NA; J gene: TRBJ2-5; clone size: NA; CDR3 protein: CASSRKGGETQYF; CDR3 DNA: TGTGCCAGCAGTCGAAAGGGCGGCGAGACCCAGTACTTC
V gene: TRBV9; D gene: TRBD1; J gene: TRBJ2-3; clone size: NA; CDR3 protein: CASSLGQGIADTQYF; CDR3 DNA: TGTGCCAGCAGCCTCGGACAGGGGATAGCAGATACGCAGTATTTT
V gene: TRBV12-3/TRBV12-4; D gene: TRBD2; J gene: TRBJ2-2; clone size: many; CDR3 protein: CASSSSTSGMNTGELFF; CDR3 DNA: TGTGCCAGCAGTTCCTCGACTAGCGGAATGAACACCGGGGAGCTGTTTTTT
V gene: TRBV7-2; D gene: TRBD1; J gene: TRBJ1-1; clone size: few; CDR3 protein: CASTIRGLRFTEAFF; CDR3 DNA: TGTGCCAGCACCATAAGGGGGCTGAGGTTCACTGAAGCTTTCTTT
V gene: TRBV5-1; D gene: TRBD2; J gene: TRBJ2-3; clone size: many; CDR3 protein: CASSFGRESDTQYF; CDR3 DNA: TGCGCCAGCAGCTTCGGGCGGGAGTCAGATACGCAGTATTTT
V gene: TRBV18; D gene: TRBD2; J gene: TRBJ2-3; clone size: few; CDR3 protein: CASSPRQRENTDTQYF; CDR3 DNA: TGTGCCAGCTCACCACGCCAGCGGGAGAACACAGATACGCAGTATTTT
V gene: TRBV18; D gene: NA; J gene: TRBJ1-5; clone size: many; CDR3 protein: CASSMGIESSGPQHF; CDR3 DNA: TGTGCCAGCTCAATGGGGATAGAGTCCTCAGGGCCCCAGCATTTT
V gene: TRBV29-1; D gene: NA; J gene: TRBJ2-7; clone size: NA; CDR3 protein: CSVVSGLFYEQYF; CDR3 DNA: TGCAGCGTTGTGTCGGGACTTTTCTACGAGCAGTACTTC
V gene: TRBV2; D gene: TRBD1; J gene: TRBJ2-1; clone size: NA; CDR3 protein: CASMKDRGPYNEQFF; CDR3 DNA: TGTGCCAGCATGAAGGACAGGGGGCCGTACAATGAGCAGTTCTTC
V gene: TRBV12-3/TRBV12-4; D gene: NA; J gene: TRBJ2-2; clone size: NA; CDR3 protein: CASSLGRITGELFF; CDR3 DNA: TGTGCCAGCAGCTTAGGACGGATCACCGGGGAGCTGTTTTTT
V gene: TRBV20-1; D gene: NA; J gene: TRBJ2-5; clone size: NA; CDR3 protein: CSARVGAREETQYF; CDR3 DNA: TGCAGTGCTAGAGTGGGCGCTAGAGAGGAGACCCAGTACTTC
V gene: TRBV28; D gene: TRBD1; J gene: TRBJ1-6; clone size: NA; CDR3 protein: CASSFPGQANSPLHF; CDR3 DNA: TGTGCCAGCAGTTTTCCGGGACAGGCTAATTCACCCCTCCACTTT
V gene: TRBV5-5; D gene: TRBD1; J gene: TRBJ2-2; clone size: NA; CDR3 protein: CASSKDRGRIAGELFF; CDR3 DNA: TGTGCCAGCAGTAAGGACAGGGGGCGGATCGCCGGGGAGCTGTTTTTT
V gene: TRBV15; D gene: NA; J gene: TRBJ2-5; clone size: many; CDR3 protein: CATSRDRGTAQETQYF; CDR3 DNA: TGTGCCACCAGCAGAGACCGCGGGACAGCTCAAGAGACCCAGTACTTC
V gene: TRBV5-1; D gene: NA; J gene: TRBJ2-7; clone size: NA; CDR3 protein: CASSLADGTYEQYF; CDR3 DNA: TGCGCCAGCAGCTTGGCCGACGGTACCTACGAGCAGTACTTC
V gene: TRBV27; D gene: TRBD1; J gene: TRBJ1-2; clone size: few; CDR3 protein: CASSTQGARYGYTF; CDR3 DNA: TGTGCCAGCAGTACTCAGGGGGCGCGGTATGGCTACACCTTC
V gene: TRBV6-2/TRBV6-3; D gene: TRBD1; J gene: TRBJ2-1; clone size: NA; CDR3 protein: CASRQTGSSYNEQFF; CDR3 DNA: TGTGCCAGCAGGCAGACAGGGAGCTCCTACAATGAGCAGTTCTTC
V gene: TRBV3-1; D gene: NA; J gene: TRBJ1-5; clone size: few; CDR3 protein: CASSQASSGNQPQHF; CDR3 DNA: TGTGCCAGCAGCCAAGCGTCTTCTGGCAATCAGCCCCAGCATTTT
V gene: TRBV29-1; D gene: NA; J gene: TRBJ2-7; clone size: many; CDR3 protein: CSVEDVVADSYEQYF; CDR3 DNA: TGCAGCGTTGAAGATGTAGTAGCGGACTCCTACGAGCAGTACTTC
V gene: TRBV24-1; D gene: TRBD1; J gene: TRBJ1-2; clone size: many; CDR3 protein: CATAPGTGVTGYTF; CDR3 DNA: TGTGCCACTGCTCCCGGGACAGGGGTAACTGGCTACACCTTC